This TCR beta chain appears in the sequencing data of a study of T cell responses to AZD1222 COVID-19 vaccine. General study results and limits: With dominance at 160-218 and 743-854, vaccine-associated CD4 TCRs spanned spike. Of spike-specific TCRs, nearly half reportedly target regions left unmutated in variants.

Repertoires were generated with immunoSEQ multiplex PCR, while TCRdb's copy carries only in-frame clones and drops some. Counted here are tens of thousands of clones, about nine tenths occurring once; the ten biggest clones make up about 3%. Details on this clone: No antigen is known for it.

The CDR3 is 16 residues long. V was pared by 0 bases and J by 2 bases, with 12 bases between. The germline CDR1 and CDR2 sequences are SGHNT and YYREEE (reference sequence). The sequencing here drew on peripheral blood, taken on day 0 of AZD1222 vaccination. This receptor was identified in an adult in good health. The chain recombines TRBV5-4 with TRBJ2-1, with D maybe TRBD2 (6 bases). CDR3: CASSLGAGFAYNEQFF. DNA of the CDR3: TGTGCCAGCAGCTTGGGGGCGGGATTCGCCTACAATGAGCAGTTCTTC.